The clone carrying this T cell receptor beta chain was detected many times. This sample was included in a study of CD8 T cells in ankylosing spondylitis. MiXCR, run by TCRdb on the 5' RACE reads, gives a single entry per CDR3 protein. The table lists about 360,000 distinct CDR3 sequences, roughly 15% of them singletons, with approximately 1.1% in the top ten. V was trimmed by 5 bases and J by 1 base, leaving 6 bases between them. This CDR3 region has 13 residues. The J gene is TRBJ1-5, the V gene TRBV12-3 or TRBV12-4; D is unclear. This clonotype originated in a male donor with ankylosing spondylitis or in good health (not recorded which). Input material: blood, either unsorted or a sorted T cell fraction (not recorded which). For the CDR3, the DNA is TGTGCCAGCAGTCCCGACAGCAATCAGCCCCAGCATTTT. It translates to CASSPDSNQPQHF.